This T cell receptor (beta chain) was sequenced during a study of Ad26.COV2.S vaccination and SARS-CoV-2 variants. Study-wide points: People who got the vaccine had more spike-specific TCR breadth than people who got placebo. Comparability of non-spike TCR breadth was observed across vaccine and placebo recipients.

Sequencing used immunoSEQ multiplex PCR; TCRdb keeps in-frame clones, though not all of them. Of hundreds of thousands of clones in the sample, roughly 90% were seen once. Specified treatment: roughly 19 received Ad26.COV2.S at low or high dose, single or two shots; about 5 received placebo; per-sample allocation not given. Sampling was done on day 63 after the first vaccine or placebo injection. At a Boston site, the person donating was an adult of 18-55 years. This clone was found once. Its specificity is unknown. The sample here was peripheral blood, taken in a trial of Ad26.COV2.S vaccine versus placebo. The TCR originated in a person between 18 and 59 years old who received the Ad26.COV2.S COVID-19 vaccine or a placebo.

The DNA for the CDR3 is TGTGCCAGCAGTGATAGGGGGCGCGAGGGCTACACCTTC. Translated, it gives CASSDRGREGYTF. The chain joins TRBV6-1 to TRBJ1-2; 7 bases map to TRBD1. This CDR3 contains 13 residues. V gave up 3 bases and J gave up 8 bases; unmatched junction bases: 6. Germline V gene lookup returns CDR1 MNHNS and CDR2 SASEGT.